This T cell receptor (beta chain) was retrieved from a study of shared clonotypes between healthy human individuals (dated by TCRdb to 2020 to 2022). Looking at the study overall: A couple of women and a few men aged 18 to 49 years were included in the cohort. For each donor, CD4 naive and CD4 memory were each run on three plates, CD8 naive on two plates, and CD8 memory on one plate. Blood TCR repertoires of four to six healthy adults were deeply sequenced to estimate repertoire size and the extent of clonotype sharing between individuals. Libraries were prepared and TCR repertoires were sequenced by different laboratories using diverse techniques, in order to increase sequencing depth and limit assay-specific biases. Between about 0.94 and 10 billion PBMCs per donor were obtained by leukapheresis.

This clone was observed once. The antigen it binds to is not known. No quality values exist for individual bases; no much larger clone is one base distant. Study-wide conclusions, independent of this receptor: Sampling was limited to blood, and TCR repertoires in tissue likely differ from TCR repertoires in blood. Naive subsets generally had larger estimated clonotype richness than memory subsets did. Incomplete sequencing was indicated by rarefaction of sorted-subset datasets, despite the large sequencing depth. Pairwise subsampling indicated that sequencing depth was expected to affect the degree of clonotype sharing among donors. The genetic and exposure-history diversity represented was limited by the small number of donors. Sharing across a handful of donors was observed for around 5% of naive CD4, under 4% of naive CD8, 2.3% of memory CD4, and about 0.39% of memory CD8 clonotypes. Compared with non-shared clonotypes, the clonotypes found in all four sorted-subset donors had higher generation probabilities.

The donors were healthy, HIV-negative adults who had no recently reported acute infections or vaccinations. Every donor was a Caucasian adult living in Nashville, Tennessee, USA. CD4+ T cells were enriched by magnetic negative selection, after which naive cells were positively selected on CD45RA and the negative fraction was taken as the memory subset. Blood was obtained by leukapheresis, after which PBMCs were separated by Ficoll-Histopaque density gradient centrifugation and cryopreserved in liquid nitrogen vapor phase. Analytical flow cytometry was used to check the purity and quantity of every magnetically sorted T cell population. Genomic DNA was isolated from each sorted fraction and quantified by UV absorbance on a Nanodrop 2000c. TCR CDR3 regions were amplified from genomic DNA by multiplex PCR using the deep immunoSEQ assay. Extracted genomic DNA from each cell subset was distributed evenly across all wells of several immunoSEQ 96-well plates, and each plate was treated as a replicate. For sorted subsets, each replicate PCR was loaded with around 200 ng genomic DNA, equivalent to roughly 30,000 T cell genomes. Purified libraries were measured with a Qubit 3.0 fluorometer, size-checked on a Bioanalyzer 2100, and measured again with the KAPA Library Quantification kit. Every immunoSEQ 96-well plate was sequenced on a separate single-read 150-cycle Illumina NextSeq 550 flow cell. As for the original processing: Because the immunoSEQ output held only junctional sequences and lacked quality scores, the filtering could not match the filtering applied to full-length reads. To assign V/J genes and CDR3, sequences were annotated against IMGT germline references using PyIR, a Python wrapper for IgBLAST v1.9. Reads with weak V/J assignments (E-value above 1e-6), missing CDR3, stop codons, out-of-frame junctions, or ambiguous translated residues were removed. V3J clonotypes were defined by identical inferred V gene, J gene, and CDR3 amino acid sequence. Percentage overlap between repertoires was computed as shared unique clonotypes divided by the size of the smaller repertoire. Repertoire richness was assessed with RTK rarefaction, the Chao1 estimator, and Recon v2.1 estimates of unobserved clonotypes. Generation probabilities were computed with OLGA for all TCRbeta clonotypes obtained by the gDNA method from a handful of donors. Drawn from immuneACCESS, this table holds only the in-frame rearrangements with V and J called that TCRdb kept. Clones are partly lost; checked studies trace under half to an unresolved V gene and leave the rest unexplained. That table gives V, J and clone size, and the DNA gave D and trimming. The sample yields about 1.5 million clones; over 95% were counted once. Clones ranked in the top ten supply roughly 1.1% of the sample.

V loses 0 bases at its end and J loses 11 bases; junction bases beyond the gene matches: 12. The CDR3 spans 15 residues, from the cysteine through the phenylalanine. The read is trimmed to its CDR3 DNA, 45 bases read in frame from base 1. Reading the germline V gene (reference sequence) gives CDR1 LNHNV and CDR2 YYDKDF. The rearranged segments are TRBV15 and TRBJ1-1; 7 central nucleotides agree with TRBD1. The sample consisted of naive CD4+ T cells sorted from blood. The cell subset or site label, as the study defines it: CD45RA+ positively selected. This clonotype was sampled from a man aged 25 to 40 in good health. The sequenced DNA: TGTGCCACCAGCAGAGAGACAGGGCCCAGAATGAAGGCTTTCTTT. It encodes CATSRETGPRMKAFF.